This T cell receptor (beta chain) was identified during a study of T cells in Graves' hyperthyroidism and ophthalmopathy. TCR beta CDR3 regions were amplified from RNA. HTBI primers drove first-round RT-PCR of the TCR CDR3. Each CDR3 protein gets one entry after TCRdb re-called the multiplex PCR reads with MiXCR. Among some 600,000 distinct CDR3 sequences listed, 46% were seen once. CDR1 is LNHDA, CDR2 SQIVND, per germline (reference sequence). This CDR3 is built from 13 residues. Overall study findings and caveats: Ophthalmopathy was distinguished from stable hyperthyroidism by 13 V-J signatures. Blood also carried most thyroid clonotypes expanded above 0.001.

In the case of this clonotype: Its antigen remains unknown. At one end the junction does not follow the germline gene, possibly because of a read error.

Patients aged 18 to 65 with hyperthyroidism were newly diagnosed, with duration under 2 months. This sequence was found in a woman between 18 and 29 years old with Graves' hyperthyroidism. Input material: peripheral blood or thyroid tissue (not recorded which). J is TRBJ1-4 and V is TRBV19; D is possibly TRBD1 (5 bases). CDR3 loop: CASSLDSLEKLYF. DNA for the CDR3: TGTGCCAGCAGCTTAGACAGCCTTGAAAAACTGTATTTT.